This T cell receptor beta chain was recovered during a study of T cells after yellow fever vaccination. Across the whole study: SMART-Seq v4 Ultra Low Input prepared libraries from low-cell fractions. Findings and limits, study-wide: Post-booster samples contained most primary-vaccination clones (more than 95% CD4, about 85% CD8). Repertoires obtained by FACS sorting could include abundant clonotypes that entered as contaminants from the bulk population.

By 5'RACE template switching, TCR cDNA was produced, with a universal primer site and UMIs added in the process. TCRdb re-analysed the 5' RACE reads in MiXCR, keeping a single row per CDR3 protein. The sample lists 250,000 or so distinct CDR3 sequences, 6.9% occurring once. Germline V gene lookup returns CDR1 SGHTA and CDR2 FQGNSA. The length of the CDR3 is 12 residues. The germline V and J ends were trimmed by 7 bases and 4 bases, with 10 bases remaining between them. This clonotype was seen many times. As yet, its antigen is unknown. Specimen: CD4+ T cells sorted from PBMCs, collected 15 days after the yellow fever booster vaccination. This chain links TRBV7-2 with TRBJ1-1; no clear D. The TCR comes from a man aged 25 to 40 who received the YFV17D yellow fever vaccine. The CDR3: CASTLSSTEAFF. The CDR3 bases are TGTGCCAGCACCTTGTCCAGCACTGAAGCTTTCTTT.